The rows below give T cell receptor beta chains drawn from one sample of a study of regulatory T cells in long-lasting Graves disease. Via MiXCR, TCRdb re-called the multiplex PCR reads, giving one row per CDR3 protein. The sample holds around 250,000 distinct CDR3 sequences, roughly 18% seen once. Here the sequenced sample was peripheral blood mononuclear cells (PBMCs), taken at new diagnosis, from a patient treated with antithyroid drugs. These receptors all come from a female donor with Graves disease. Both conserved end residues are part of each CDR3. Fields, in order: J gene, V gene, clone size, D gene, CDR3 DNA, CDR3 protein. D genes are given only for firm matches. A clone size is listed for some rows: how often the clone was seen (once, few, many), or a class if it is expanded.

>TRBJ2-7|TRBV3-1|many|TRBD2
TGTGCCAGCTACAGCGGGGACTCCCGCGAGCAGTACTTC
CASYSGDSREQYF
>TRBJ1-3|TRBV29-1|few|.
TGCAGCGTTGTAGCCGTGACCTCGGACCGGGGAAACACCATATATTTT
CSVVAVTSDRGNTIYF
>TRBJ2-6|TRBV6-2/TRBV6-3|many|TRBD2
TGTGCCAGCAGGGCCGGGAGGTCCTTATCTGGGGCCAACGTCCTGACTTTC
CASRAGRSLSGANVLTF
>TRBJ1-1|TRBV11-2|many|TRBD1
TGTGCCAGCAGCTTAGATCCAGGGGGTGACACTGAAGCTTTCTTT
CASSLDPGGDTEAFF
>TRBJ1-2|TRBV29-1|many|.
TGCAGCGTCGGAGGGGGGACTAACTATGGCTACACCTTC
CSVGGGTNYGYTF
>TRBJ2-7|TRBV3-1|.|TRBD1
TGTGCCAGCAGCCAACGGACAGGGGATCTCCTGCTCGAGCAGTACTTC
CASSQRTGDLLLEQYF
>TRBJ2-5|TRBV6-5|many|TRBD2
TGTGCCAGCAGTTTTGGACTAGCGGGAGGCTTCCAAGAGACCCAGTACTTC
CASSFGLAGGFQETQYF
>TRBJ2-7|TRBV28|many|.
TGTGCCAGCAGTTTTTCGGCCGAGCAGTACTTC
CASSFSAEQYF
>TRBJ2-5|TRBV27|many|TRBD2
TGTGCCAGCAGTAGCGTAGCGGGAGGGTCAGAGACCCAGTACTTC
CASSSVAGGSETQYF
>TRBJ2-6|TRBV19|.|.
TGTGCCAGTAGTAAAATCAGCTCTGGGGCCAACGTCCTGACTTTC
CASSKISSGANVLTF
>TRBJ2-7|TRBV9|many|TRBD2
TGCGCCAGCAGCCAAGAGCCCCTGGCTAAGGGGGAGACTAGCGGGAGGGCCCTCGAGCAGTACTTC
CASSQEPLAKGETSGRALEQYF
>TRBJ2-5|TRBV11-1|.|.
TGTGCCAGCAGCCCCCCCGGGGGAGAGGAGACCCAGTACTTC
CASSPPGGEETQYF
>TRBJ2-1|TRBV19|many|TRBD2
TGTGCCAGTAGTATTTCGGGGAGGGCCGATTATGAGCAGTTCTTC
CASSISGRADYEQFF
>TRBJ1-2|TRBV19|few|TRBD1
TGTGCCAGTAGTTGGGGGGACAGCCTCCTCGGGGGCTACACCTTC
CASSWGDSLLGGYTF
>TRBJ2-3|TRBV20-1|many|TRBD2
TGCAGTGCTCGAACTCTAGCGGCCCGCACAGATACGCAGTATTTT
CSARTLAARTDTQYF
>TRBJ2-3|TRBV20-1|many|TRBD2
TGCAGTGCCAGACTAGCGGGGTTCACAGATACGCAGTATTTT
CSARLAGFTDTQYF
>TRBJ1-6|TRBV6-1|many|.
TGTGCCAGCAGTACCAGCTCAGGGGTGAATTCACCCCTCCACTTT
CASSTSSGVNSPLHF
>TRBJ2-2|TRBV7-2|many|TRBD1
TGTGCCAGCAGTTACAGGGGACCCGGGGAGCTGTTTTTT
CASSYRGPGELFF
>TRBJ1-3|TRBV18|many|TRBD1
TGTGCCAGCTCACCATGGGGACAGGGAGCTGGAAACACCATATATTTT
CASSPWGQGAGNTIYF
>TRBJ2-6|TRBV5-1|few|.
TGCGCCAGCAGCTTGGTCCTCGTCAGCAGCTCTGGGGCCAACGTCCTGACTTTC
CASSLVLVSSSGANVLTF
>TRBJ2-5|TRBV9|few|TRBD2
TGTGCCAGCAGCGTAGAGGGGACTAGCGGGAGGGCCGGGGCCCAGTACTTC
CASSVEGTSGRAGAQYF
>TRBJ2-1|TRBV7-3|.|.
TGTGCCAGCAGCGAAGGCGGGACCTACAATGAGCAGTTCTTC
CASSEGGTYNEQFF
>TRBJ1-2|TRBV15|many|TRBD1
TGTGCCACCAGCAGACTTACAGGGGCTACCTATGGCTACACCTTC
CATSRLTGATYGYTF
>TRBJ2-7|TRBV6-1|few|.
TGTGCCAGCAGTGAAGGGCTAGCGCTATACGAGCAGTACTTC
CASSEGLALYEQYF
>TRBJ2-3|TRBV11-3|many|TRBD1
TGTGCCAGCAGCTCACGGACAGGGACAGATACGCAGTATTTT
CASSSRTGTDTQYF
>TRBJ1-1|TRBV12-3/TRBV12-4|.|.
TGTGCCAGCGGCCTCTTGAACACTGAGGCTTTCTTT
CASGLLNTEAFF
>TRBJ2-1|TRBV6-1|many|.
TGTGCCAGCAGTAGGGTTAGTGACAATGAGCAGTTCTTC
CASSRVSDNEQFF
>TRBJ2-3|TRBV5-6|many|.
TGTGCCAGCAGCGTATTCTACCGAAACACAGATACGCAGTATTTT
CASSVFYRNTDTQYF
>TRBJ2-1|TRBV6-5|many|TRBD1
TGTGCCAGCAGTTACAGAGGACAGGGACGGCATGAGCAGTTCTTC
CASSYRGQGRHEQFF
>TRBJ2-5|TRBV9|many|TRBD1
TGTGCCAGCAGCCAGGACAGGGGAGGCCAAGAGACCCAGTACTTC
CASSQDRGGQETQYF
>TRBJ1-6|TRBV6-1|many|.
TGTGCCAGCAGCTTGGATAGAGGACCCAATTCACCCCTCCACTTT
CASSLDRGPNSPLHF
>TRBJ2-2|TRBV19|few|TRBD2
TGTGCCAGTAGTATACAGCGGGGGGTTTTGAAACGGGGGAACACCGGGGAGCTGTTTTTT
CASSIQRGVLKRGNTGELFF
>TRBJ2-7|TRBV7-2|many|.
TGTGCCAGCAGTCAGACTAGATCCGGGTACGAGCAGTACTTC
CASSQTRSGYEQYF
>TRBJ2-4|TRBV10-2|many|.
TGCGCCAGTTTTCGGGACCCGGGGAACATTCAGTACTTC
CASFRDPGNIQYF
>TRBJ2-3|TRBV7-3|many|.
TGTGCCAGCACTCTGGACAGCACTAGCACAGATACGCAGTATTTT
CASTLDSTSTDTQYF
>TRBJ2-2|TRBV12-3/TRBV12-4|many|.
TGTGCCAGCAGTTTAGGGGACCCCGGGGAGCTGTTTTTT
CASSLGDPGELFF
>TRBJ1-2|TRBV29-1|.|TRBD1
TGCAGCGGACAGGGGGCCGGTGGCTACACCTTC
CSGQGAGGYTF
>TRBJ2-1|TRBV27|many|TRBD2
TGTGCCAGCAGTTTAAAGGGCCTACTAGCGGGAGGGCCCTACAATGAGCAGTTCTTC
CASSLKGLLAGGPYNEQFF
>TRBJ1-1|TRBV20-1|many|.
TGCAGTGCCTTTACTTTGGGGAGGGGGGCTGAAGCTTTCTTT
CSAFTLGRGAEAFF
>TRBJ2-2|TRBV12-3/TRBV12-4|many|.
TGTGCCAGCAGACCGTCAAACACCGGGGAGCTGTTTTTT
CASRPSNTGELFF
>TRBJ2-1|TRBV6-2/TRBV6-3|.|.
TGTGCCAGCAGTATACACTCCTACAATGAGCAGTTCTTC
CASSIHSYNEQFF
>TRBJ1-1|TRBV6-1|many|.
TGTGCCAGCGTAGGGTGGACTGAAGCTTTCTTT
CASVGWTEAFF
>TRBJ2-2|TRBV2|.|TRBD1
TGTGCCAAACGGACAGGGAACACCGGGGAGCTGTTTTTT
CAKRTGNTGELFF
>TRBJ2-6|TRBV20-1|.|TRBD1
TGCAGTGCCGAGGGGGCCTCTGGGGCCAACGTCCTGACTTTC
CSAEGASGANVLTF
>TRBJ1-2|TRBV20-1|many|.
TGCAGTGCTAGGGCCCAAAGGGGGGCTAACTATGGCTACACCTTC
CSARAQRGANYGYTF